This passage covers 28 T cell receptor beta chains from one sample sequenced in a study of blood T cell repertoires in COVID-19. Clones were sequenced by immunoSEQ multiplex PCR, and TCRdb holds only the in-frame ones, with some missing. The sample includes 120,000 to 150,000 clones, about 80% seen only once; the top ten take about 9.3%. Sequencing input: peripheral blood. The receptors stem from an elderly woman in a cohort sampled during active or convalescent COVID-19.

The V and J genes are TRBV28 and TRBJ2-7; 10 bases map to TRBD1. Germline V gene sequence: CDR1 MDHEN, CDR2 SYDVKM. This CDR3 comprises 13 residues. The ends lost 6 bases at V and 3 bases at J; junction bases unmatched: 2. This CDR3 is CASRGTGVYEQYV. The CDR3 bases are TGTGCCAGCAGAGGGACAGGGGTCTACGAGCAGTACGTC.

V usage is TRBV7-3 and J usage is TRBJ2-5; the D gene is possibly TRBD1 (6 bases). The CDR3 is 16 residues long. V dropped 3 bases and J dropped 5 bases, with 19 bases sitting between them. The germline gives CDR1 SGHTA, CDR2 FQGTGA. The CDR3 loop reads CASSFRGGTLAETQYF. CDR3 sequence (DNA): TGTGCCAGCAGCTTCAGGGGCGGAACCTTAGCCGAGACCCAGTACTTC. Using reference TRBV7-3 and TRBJ2-5 for the parts outside the CDR3, the full variable domain is GAGVSQTPSNKVTEKGKYVELRCDPISGHTALYWYRQSLGQGPEFLIYFQGTGAADDSGLPNDRFFAVRPEGSVSTLKIQRTERGDSAVYLCASSFRGGTLAETQYFGPGTRLLVL.

The chain is built from TRBV30 and TRBJ1-2; D call uncertain. V lost 4 bases and J lost 0, with 18 bases in between. CDR1 and CDR2 from the germline V gene are GTSNPN and SVGIG (reference sequence). The length of the CDR3 is 16 residues. The CDR3 sequence is CAWNTESGLANYGYTF. Written as DNA, the CDR3 is TGTGCCTGGAATACGGAGTCGGGTTTAGCTAACTATGGCTACACCTTC.

The rearrangement uses TRBV6-5 and TRBJ2-5; no definite D call. This CDR3 contains 11 residues. Trimming cost V 5 bases and J 5 bases, with 6 bases left between them. Germline V gene data show CDR1 as MNHEY and CDR2 as SVGAGI. In nucleotides, the CDR3 is TGTGCCAGCAGTCAACGGGAGACCCAGTACTTC. Protein: CASSQRETQYF.

The chain recombines TRBV6-1 with TRBJ1-1; weak D call: TRBD1 (6 bases). V was shortened by 3 bases and J by 0 bases, with 26 bases between the two germline ends. CDR1 is MNHNS and CDR2 is SASEGT in the germline V gene. This CDR3 comprises 20 residues. The CDR3 DNA reads TGTGCCAGCAGTGAGGAGACAGGTAGGGGAATCTGGCGGGTGAACACTGAAGCTTTCTTT. As protein: CASSEETGRGIWRVNTEAFF.

This rearrangement joins TRBV7-3 to TRBJ2-3; D possibly corresponds to TRBD2 (6 bases). This CDR3 is built from 15 residues. V gave up 0 bases and J gave up 1 base, with 8 bases separating them. CDR1 is SGHTA and CDR2 is FQGTGA in the germline V gene. CDR3 region: CASSLTPSGTDTQYF. CDR3 coding DNA: TGTGCCAGCAGCTTAACTCCTAGCGGCACAGATACGCAGTATTTT.

The rearrangement links TRBV2 to TRBJ1-6; 7 bases are shared with TRBD1. The CDR3 spans 15 residues. Germline trimming cut 8 bases from V and 10 bases from J; bases unmatched to any gene: 14. CDR1 and CDR2 from the germline V gene are SNHLY and FYNNEI. Here the CDR3 DNA reads TGTGCCAGCCGACCCCGACAGGGCGCAAGGTCACCCCTCCACTTT. Translating gives CASRPRQGARSPLHF.

V gene TRBV4-1 combines with J gene TRBJ1-4; D possibly corresponds to TRBD1 (6 bases). CDR1 MGHRA and CDR2 YSYEKL come from the germline V gene. The CDR3 runs to 15 residues. V was trimmed by 1 base and J by 7 bases, leaving 13 bases between them. CDR3 loop: CASSQAGGPGEKLFF. In DNA form, the CDR3 reads TGCGCCAGCAGCCAAGCGGGGGGGCCGGGTGAAAAACTGTTTTTT.

The chain is built from TRBV5-6 and TRBJ1-2; D is unclear. Germline V lookup: CDR1 SGHDT, CDR2 YYEEEE. This CDR3 comprises 13 residues. Trimming removed 0 bases from V and 2 bases from J, with 5 bases in between. CDR3 residues: CASSLARNYGYTF. CDR3 sequence (DNA): TGTGCCAGCAGCTTGGCCAGGAACTATGGCTACACCTTC.

This clone is a singleton in its sample. V gene TRBV3-1 (or the pseudogene TRBV3-2) combines with J gene TRBJ2-3; 10 nucleotides agree with TRBD2. Germline V gene lookup returns CDR1 LGHDT and CDR2 YNNKEL (reference sequence). V shed 5 bases, J shed 2 bases, and the junction held 13 bases outside the gene matches. The CDR3 extends over 18 amino acids. CDR3 region: CASSARLGAGGNTDTQYF. The DNA for the CDR3 is TGTGCCAGCAGCGCCCGGTTGGGAGCGGGGGGGAACACAGATACGCAGTATTTT.

This clone showed up just once. The V and J genes are TRBV28 and TRBJ2-4; D possibly corresponds to TRBD1 (5 bases). The CDR3 is 12 residues long. V dropped 5 bases and J dropped 8 bases, with 10 bases sitting between them. Germline V gives CDR1 MDHEN, CDR2 SYDVKM. The CDR3 protein is CASSLLGDIQYF. CDR3 nucleotide sequence: TGTGCCAGCAGTCTCCTAGGGGACATTCAGTACTTC.

The V and J genes are TRBV5-1 and TRBJ2-1; D possibly corresponds to TRBD1 (6 bases). This CDR3 is built from 17 residues. Looked up from germline, CDR1 is SGHRS and CDR2 is YFSETQ. Trimming pared 4 bases from V and 2 bases from J, leaving 19 bases between. In DNA form, the CDR3 reads TGCGCCAGCAGCCTTCCCCTCGGACAGTTGACCTACAATGAGCAGTTCTTC. Translating gives CASSLPLGQLTYNEQFF.

The chain couples TRBV19 to TRBJ2-2, with 11 nucleotides matching TRBD1. Germline loops: CDR1 LNHDA, CDR2 SQIVND (reference sequence). CDR3 size: 15 residues. V lost 4 bases, J lost 6 bases, and 4 bases stayed unmatched. Written as DNA, the CDR3 is TGTGCCAGTAGTAAGGGACAGGGGGGGGCCGGGGAGCTGTTTTTT. Translated: CASSKGQGGAGELFF.

The rearrangement uses TRBV6-5 and TRBJ1-5; D might be TRBD1 (6 bases). Trimming took off 10 bases at V and 7 bases at J, with 20 bases between the two ends. This CDR3 spans 14 amino acids. The germline V gene has CDR1 MNHEY and CDR2 SVGAGI. Written as DNA, the CDR3 is TGTGCCACCACCCCCCAGGGGATGGGGCAGCCCCAGCATTTT. Translation: CATTPQGMGQPQHF.

The V and J genes are TRBV11-3 and TRBJ2-5; D perhaps matches TRBD2 (6 bases). This CDR3 has 17 amino acids. Germline lookup yields CDR1 SGHNT and CDR2 YENEEA. V was shortened by 0 bases and J by 5 bases, with 19 bases between the two germline ends. The CDR3 DNA reads as TGTGCCAGCAGCTTAGATATAATAGCGGAGCCGCGGGAGACCCAGTACTTC. It codes for CASSLDIIAEPRETQYF.

V and J are TRBV15 and TRBJ2-3; 12 bases fit TRBD2. The junction had 14 bases not matched to a gene; V was cut back by 1 base and J by 6 bases. CDR3 length: 19 residues. Germline V gives CDR1 LNHNV, CDR2 YYDKDF (reference sequence). The CDR3 DNA reads TGTGCCACCAGCAGAGTGAGAACGGGACTAGCGGGCAAAGGGGATACGCAGTATTTT. As protein: CATSRVRTGLAGKGDTQYF.

This clone showed up just a few times. Other DNA variants within this sample encode the same CDR3. The V gene is TRBV5-1, the J gene TRBJ1-2; D is perhaps TRBD1 (5 bases). CDR3 size: 13 residues. Trimming shortened V by 2 bases and J by 2 bases, and 7 bases separated the two germline ends. CDR1 and CDR2 from the germline V gene are SGHRS and YFSETQ. The CDR3 loop reads CASSFSGNYGYTF. The DNA of the CDR3 is TGCGCCAGCAGCTTTTCAGGGAACTATGGCTACACCTTC.

The chain links TRBV14 to TRBJ1-2; TRBD1 matches 8 bases. With V trimmed by 4 bases and J by 5 bases, 3 bases remained unmatched. This CDR3 is built from 13 residues. CDR1 SGHDN and CDR2 FVKESK come from the germline V gene. The CDR3 nucleotides are TGTGCCAGCAGCCTACAGGGGGAGTATGGCTACACCTTC. This encodes CASSLQGEYGYTF.

The J gene is TRBJ2-3, the V gene TRBV4-3; 11 nucleotides line up with TRBD2. V trimming: 6 bases; J trimming: 8 bases; junction bases outside the gene matches: 10. Germline V gene sequence: CDR1 LGHNA, CDR2 YSLEER. CDR3 size: 15 residues. CDR3 DNA: TGCGCCAGCAGTATGACTAGCGGGGCGCCGGGTACGCAGTATTTT. Protein sequence: CASSMTSGAPGTQYF.

The chain carries TRBV6-6 and TRBJ1-2; 8 bases line up with TRBD1. Unmatched junction bases numbered 9, after V lost 4 bases and J lost 2 bases. CDR1 and CDR2 from the germline V gene are MNHNY and SVGAGI (reference sequence). The CDR3 extends over 16 amino acids. CDR3 loop: CASSSLTRTGNYGYTF. Here the CDR3 DNA reads TGTGCCAGCAGTTCACTTACTCGGACAGGGAACTATGGCTACACCTTC.

The chain carries TRBV5-8 and TRBJ2-2, with 7 bases aligning to TRBD1. CDR1 SGHTS and CDR2 YDEGEE come from the germline V gene. Losses at the gene ends were 4 bases for V and 2 bases for J; bases not matched to a gene: 5. The CDR3 covers 15 residues. The CDR3, as DNA: TGTGCCAGCAGCGTTGGACAGGTTAACACCGGGGAGCTGTTTTTT. It yields the protein CASSVGQVNTGELFF.

The chain employs TRBV7-2 and TRBJ1-5; 9 positions match TRBD1. From germline, CDR1 is SGHTA and CDR2 FQGNSA. V gave up 4 bases and J gave up 0 bases; unmatched junction bases: 13. CDR3 length: 19 amino acids. CDR3 sequence: CASSSSRDRALLSNQPQHF. CDR3 DNA sequence: TGTGCCAGCAGCTCATCTCGGGACAGGGCCTTACTTAGCAATCAGCCCCAGCATTTT.

The J gene is TRBJ2-5, the V gene TRBV20-1; 8 bases match TRBD2. Germline CDR1 and CDR2: DFQATT and SNEGSKA (reference sequence). With V trimmed by 3 bases and J by 7 bases, 7 bases remained unmatched. The CDR3 covers 13 residues. The CDR3 reads CSASERGWGTQYF. CDR3 nucleotide sequence: TGCAGTGCTAGTGAGCGGGGGTGGGGGACCCAGTACTTC.

This clone has more than one count but fewer than ten. This rearrangement joins TRBV7-9 to TRBJ1-3; 8 positions match TRBD1. The germline gives CDR1 SEHNR, CDR2 FQNEAQ (reference sequence). Trimming at V came to 5 bases and at J to 0 bases, leaving 6 bases not matched to a gene. This CDR3 region has 16 residues. CDR3 in DNA: TGTGCCAGCAGCCAGGGGACAGGCCTCTCTGGAAACACCATATATTTT. Translation: CASSQGTGLSGNTIYF.

The chain carries TRBV7-2 and TRBJ2-3; 12 nucleotides line up with TRBD2. The V segment lost 8 bases and the J segment 6 bases; nucleotides outside the gene matches: 3. The germline V gene has CDR1 SGHTA and CDR2 FQGNSA. The CDR3 is made up of 13 amino acids. The CDR3 is CASPGLAGDTQYF. The CDR3 DNA reads as TGTGCCAGCCCGGGACTAGCGGGTGATACGCAGTATTTT.

The chain links TRBV5-1 to TRBJ2-6, with 7 bases fitting TRBD2. Trimming took 4 bases from V and 0 from J; bases not matched to a gene: 4. This CDR3 is 16 amino acids long. Germline V gene sequence: CDR1 SGHRS, CDR2 YFSETQ. The DNA for the CDR3 is TGCGCCAGCAGCGTCGGGACTACCTCTGGGGCCAACGTCCTGACTTTC. It yields the protein CASSVGTTSGANVLTF.

This CDR3 reads CASSNTGRGDYGYTF. CDR3 nucleotide sequence: TGTGCCAGTAGTAACACAGGGAGGGGTGACTATGGCTACACCTTC. The chain recombines TRBV19 with TRBJ1-2; possibly TRBD1 for D (6 bases). The CDR3 spans 15 residues. Germline assignment: CDR1 LNHDA and CDR2 SQIVND (reference sequence). V dropped 4 bases and J dropped 3 bases, with 15 bases sitting between them.

This chain links TRBV7-3 with TRBJ2-2; 11 positions agree with TRBD2. The CDR3 totals 17 residues. The trim removed 5 bases at V and 5 bases at J, leaving 10 bases unmatched. Germline-derived CDR1 and CDR2 are SGHTA and FQGTGA. The CDR3 bases are TGTGCCAGCAGCGCATCCGGGACTAGCGGCGGTACCGGGGAGCTGTTTTTT. The encoded protein is CASSASGTSGGTGELFF.